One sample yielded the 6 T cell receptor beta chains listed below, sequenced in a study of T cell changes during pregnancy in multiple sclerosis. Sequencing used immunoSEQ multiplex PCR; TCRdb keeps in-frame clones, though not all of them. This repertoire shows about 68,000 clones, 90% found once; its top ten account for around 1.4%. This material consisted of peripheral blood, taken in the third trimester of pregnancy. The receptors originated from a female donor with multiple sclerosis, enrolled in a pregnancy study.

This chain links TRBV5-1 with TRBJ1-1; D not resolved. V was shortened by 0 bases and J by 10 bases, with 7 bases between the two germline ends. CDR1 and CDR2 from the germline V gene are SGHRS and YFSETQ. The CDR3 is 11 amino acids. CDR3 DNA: TGCGCCAGCAGCTTGGATCGTGTAGCTTTCTTT. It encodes CASSLDRVAFF.

Here the CDR3 reads CASSPGQATYEQYF. Here the CDR3 DNA reads TGTGCCAGCTCACCGGGACAGGCAACCTACGAGCAGTACTTC. The chain links TRBV18 to TRBJ2-7, with 8 bases identical to TRBD1. This CDR3 region has 14 residues. The trim removed 3 bases at V and 2 bases at J, leaving 3 bases unmatched. Germline values: CDR1 KGHSH, CDR2 LQKENI.

For the CDR3, the DNA is TGTGCCAGCAGCGCCCTAGCGGGCCCTGGGGGCACTGAAGCTTTCTTT. Its translation is CASSALAGPGGTEAFF. The chain uses TRBV11-1 and TRBJ1-1; a possible D gene is TRBD1 (5 bases). CDR3 length equals 16 residues. Trimming pared 5 bases from V and 4 bases from J, leaving 20 bases between. CDR1 is SGHAT, CDR2 FQDESV, per germline (reference sequence).

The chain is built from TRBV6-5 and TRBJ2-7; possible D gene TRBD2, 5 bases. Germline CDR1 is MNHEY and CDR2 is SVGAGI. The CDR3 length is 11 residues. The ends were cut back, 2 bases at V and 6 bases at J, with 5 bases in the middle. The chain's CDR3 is CASSYSGEQYF. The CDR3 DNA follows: TGTGCCAGCAGTTACAGCGGCGAGCAGTACTTC.

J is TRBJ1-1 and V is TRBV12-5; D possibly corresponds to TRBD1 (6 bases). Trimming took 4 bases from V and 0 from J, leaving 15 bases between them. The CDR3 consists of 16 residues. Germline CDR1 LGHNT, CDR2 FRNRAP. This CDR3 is CASGSPAGTLNTEAFF. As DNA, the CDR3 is TGTGCTAGTGGTTCACCAGCCGGGACATTGAACACTGAAGCTTTCTTT.

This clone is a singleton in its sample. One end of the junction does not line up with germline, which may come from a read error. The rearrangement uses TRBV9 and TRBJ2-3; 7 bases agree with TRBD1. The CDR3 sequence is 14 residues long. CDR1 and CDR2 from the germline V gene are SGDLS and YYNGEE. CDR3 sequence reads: CASSEGASKDTQYF. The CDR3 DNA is TGTGCCAGCAGCGAGGGGGCTAGCAAAGATACGCAGTATTTT.